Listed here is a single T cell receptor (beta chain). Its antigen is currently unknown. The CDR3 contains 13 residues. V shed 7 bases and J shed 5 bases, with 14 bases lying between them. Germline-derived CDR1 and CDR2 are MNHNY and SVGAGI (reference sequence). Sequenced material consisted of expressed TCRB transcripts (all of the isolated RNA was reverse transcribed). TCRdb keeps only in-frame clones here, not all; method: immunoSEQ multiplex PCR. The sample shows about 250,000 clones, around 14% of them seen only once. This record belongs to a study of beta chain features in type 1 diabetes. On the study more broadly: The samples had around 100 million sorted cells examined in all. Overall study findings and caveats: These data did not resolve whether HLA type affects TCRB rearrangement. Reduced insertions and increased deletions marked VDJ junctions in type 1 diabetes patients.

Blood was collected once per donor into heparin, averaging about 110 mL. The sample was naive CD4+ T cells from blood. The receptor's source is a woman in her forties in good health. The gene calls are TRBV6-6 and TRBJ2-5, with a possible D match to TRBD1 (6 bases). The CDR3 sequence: CASTRQVVETQYF. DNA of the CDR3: TGTGCCAGCACAAGACAGGTGGTGGAGACCCAGTACTTC.